This T cell receptor (beta chain) was profiled in a study of blood T cell repertoires in COVID-19. Trimming took off 4 bases at V and 0 bases at J, with 12 bases between the two ends. The CDR3 runs 16 residues. Germline values: CDR1 KGHDR, CDR2 SFDVKD. In its sample, this clone was seen once. Participants, roughly 18 to 89 years old, spanned more than 20 US areas. TCRdb keeps only in-frame clones here, not all; method: immunoSEQ multiplex PCR. Counted here are a few hundred thousand clones, roughly 87% occurring once; the ten biggest clones make up 0.75% to 1%. The clonotype was recovered from a woman aged 30 to 39 who had recovered from COVID-19. The rearrangement uses TRBV24-1 and TRBJ2-1, with D uncertain. Source material: PBMCs or T cells enriched from blood (not recorded which). In DNA form, the CDR3 reads TGTGCCACCAGTGAACCGCGGATGGGCTCCTACAATGAGCAGTTCTTC. Encoded protein: CATSEPRMGSYNEQFF.